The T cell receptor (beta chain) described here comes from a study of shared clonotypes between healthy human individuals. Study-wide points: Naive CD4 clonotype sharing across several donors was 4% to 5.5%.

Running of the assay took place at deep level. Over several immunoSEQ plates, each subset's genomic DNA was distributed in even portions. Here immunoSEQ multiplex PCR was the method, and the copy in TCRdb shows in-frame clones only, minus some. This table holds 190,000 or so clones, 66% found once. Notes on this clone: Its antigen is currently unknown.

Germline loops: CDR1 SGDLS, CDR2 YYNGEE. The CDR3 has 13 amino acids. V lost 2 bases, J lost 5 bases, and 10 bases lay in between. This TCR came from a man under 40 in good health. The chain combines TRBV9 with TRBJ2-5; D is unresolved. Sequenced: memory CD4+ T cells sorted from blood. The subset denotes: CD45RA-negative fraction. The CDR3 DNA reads TGTGCCAGCAGCGTCGGCGTACGGGAGACCCAGTACTTC. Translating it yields CASSVGVRETQYF.